This entry is about one TCR beta chain. The data were taken from a study of T cell responses to AZD1222 COVID-19 vaccine. Here immunoSEQ multiplex PCR was the method, and the copy in TCRdb shows in-frame clones only, minus some. The data show roughly 150,000 clones, about nine tenths seen once. Trimming cost V 3 bases and J 1 base, with 14 bases left between them. The CDR3 covers 17 residues. Per germline, CDR1 SGDLS and CDR2 YYNGEE. The origin of this receptor is an adult in good health. The material sequenced was peripheral blood, taken on day 0 of AZD1222 vaccination. The rearrangement joins TRBV9 to TRBJ2-6, with D perhaps being TRBD1 or TRBD2 (5 bases each). The DNA for the CDR3 is TGTGCCAGCAGCGCCCGGGACCCCCGTTCTGGGGCCAACGTCCTGACTTTC. Its protein is CASSARDPRSGANVLTF. Using reference TRBV9 and TRBJ2-6 for the parts outside the CDR3, the full variable domain is DSGVTQTPKHLITATGQRVTLRCSPRSGDLSVYWYQQSLDQGLQFLIQYYNGEERAKGNILERFSAQQFPDLHSELNLSSLELGDSALYFCASSARDPRSGANVLTFGAGSRLTVL.